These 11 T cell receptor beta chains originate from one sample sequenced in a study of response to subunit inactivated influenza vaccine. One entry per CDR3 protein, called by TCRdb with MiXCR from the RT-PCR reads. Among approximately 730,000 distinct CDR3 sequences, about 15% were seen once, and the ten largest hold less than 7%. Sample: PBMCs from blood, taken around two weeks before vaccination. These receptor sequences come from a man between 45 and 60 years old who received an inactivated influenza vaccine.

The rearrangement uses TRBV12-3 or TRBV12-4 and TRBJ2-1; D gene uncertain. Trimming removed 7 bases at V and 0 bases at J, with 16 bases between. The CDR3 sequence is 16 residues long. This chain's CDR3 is CASTSSTGFSYNEQFF. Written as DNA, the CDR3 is TGTGCCAGCACCTCTTCCACCGGATTCTCCTACAATGAGCAGTTCTTC.

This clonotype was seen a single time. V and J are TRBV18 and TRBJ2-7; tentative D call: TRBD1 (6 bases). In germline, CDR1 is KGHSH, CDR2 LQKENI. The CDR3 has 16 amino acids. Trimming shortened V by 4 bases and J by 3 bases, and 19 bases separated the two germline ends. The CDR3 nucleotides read TGTGCCAGCTCACTGACTTACAGGGTCTCAGACTACGAGCAGTACTTC. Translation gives CASSLTYRVSDYEQYF. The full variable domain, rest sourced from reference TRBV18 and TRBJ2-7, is NAGVMQNPRHLVRRRGQEARLRCSPMKGHSHVYWYRQLPEEGLKFMVYLQKENIIDESGMPKERFSAEFPKEGPSILRIQQVVRGDSAAYFCASSLTYRVSDYEQYFGPGTRLTVT.

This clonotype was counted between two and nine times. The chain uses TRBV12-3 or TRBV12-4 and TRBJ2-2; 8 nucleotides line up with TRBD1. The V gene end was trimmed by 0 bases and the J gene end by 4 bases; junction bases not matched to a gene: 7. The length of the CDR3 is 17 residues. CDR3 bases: TGTGCCAGCAGTTTAGCCCGGACAGGGTGGGCCACCGGGGAGCTGTTTTTT. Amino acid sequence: CASSLARTGWATGELFF.

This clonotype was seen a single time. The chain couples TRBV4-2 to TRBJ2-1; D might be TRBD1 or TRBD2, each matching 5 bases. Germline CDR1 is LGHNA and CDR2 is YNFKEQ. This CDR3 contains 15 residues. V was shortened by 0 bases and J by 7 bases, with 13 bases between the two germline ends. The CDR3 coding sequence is TGTGCCAGCAGCCAAGATGGTACGAGGGGTAATGAGCAGTTCTTC. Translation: CASSQDGTRGNEQFF.

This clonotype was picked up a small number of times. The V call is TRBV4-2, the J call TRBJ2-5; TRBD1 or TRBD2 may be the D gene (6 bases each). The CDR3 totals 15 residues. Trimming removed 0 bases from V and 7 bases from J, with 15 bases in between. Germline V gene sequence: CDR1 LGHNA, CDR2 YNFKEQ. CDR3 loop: CASSQDRGLGATQYF. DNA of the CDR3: TGTGCCAGCAGCCAAGATCGGGGGCTTGGGGCGACCCAGTACTTC.

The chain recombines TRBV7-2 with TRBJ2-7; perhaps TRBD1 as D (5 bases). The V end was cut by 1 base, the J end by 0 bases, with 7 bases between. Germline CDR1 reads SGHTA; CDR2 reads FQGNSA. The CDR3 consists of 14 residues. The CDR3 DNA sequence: TGTGCCAGCAGCTTAGTTACAGGCTCCTACGAGCAGTACTTC. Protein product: CASSLVTGSYEQYF.

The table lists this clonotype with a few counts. This chain's CDR3 is CASSRDRNNYEQYF. The CDR3 coding sequence is TGTGCCAGCTCCCGGGACAGAAATAACTACGAGCAGTACTTC. The V call is TRBV28, the J call TRBJ2-7, with 7 bases aligning to TRBD1. Germline CDR1 is MDHEN and CDR2 is SYDVKM. The CDR3 consists of 14 residues. The V and J ends lost 8 bases and 3 bases, in that order; junction bases with no gene match: 10.

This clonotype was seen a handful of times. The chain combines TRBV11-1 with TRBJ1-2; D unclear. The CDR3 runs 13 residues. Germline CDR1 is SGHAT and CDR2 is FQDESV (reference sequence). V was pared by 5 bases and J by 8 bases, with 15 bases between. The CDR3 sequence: CASSEYREKGYTF. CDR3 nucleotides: TGTGCCAGCAGCGAGTACCGGGAGAAGGGCTACACCTTC.

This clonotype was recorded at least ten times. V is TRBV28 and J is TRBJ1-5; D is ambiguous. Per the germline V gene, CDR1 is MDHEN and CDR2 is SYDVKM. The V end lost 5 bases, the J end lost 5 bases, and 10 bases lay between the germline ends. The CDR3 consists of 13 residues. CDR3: CASSRVGYQPQHF. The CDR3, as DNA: TGTGCCAGCAGTCGGGTAGGCTATCAGCCCCAGCATTTT.

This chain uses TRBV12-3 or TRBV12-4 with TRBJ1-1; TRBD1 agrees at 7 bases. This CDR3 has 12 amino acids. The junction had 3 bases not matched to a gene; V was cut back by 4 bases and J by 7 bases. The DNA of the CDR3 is TGTGCCAGCAGTTGGGACAGCCGTGAAGCTTTCTTT. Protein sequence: CASSWDSREAFF.

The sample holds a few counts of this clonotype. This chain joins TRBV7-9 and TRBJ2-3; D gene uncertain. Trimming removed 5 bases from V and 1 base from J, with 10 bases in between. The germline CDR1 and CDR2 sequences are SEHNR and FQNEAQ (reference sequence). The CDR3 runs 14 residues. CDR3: CASSDPRGTDTQYF. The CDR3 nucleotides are TGTGCCAGCAGCGACCCCAGAGGCACAGATACGCAGTATTTT.